This T cell receptor (beta chain) was recorded in a study of T cell repertoires in aging, cancer and after chemotherapy. Study in general: Repeat sampling of healthy donors over several months to years showed clear clonal overlap. Regarding the study as a whole: Median generation probability rose over the chemotherapy interval in each cancer cohort, suggesting rebound thymic output. Untreated cancer patients had significantly lower blood TCR diversity than age-matched healthy donors. Loss of evenness, beyond lost richness, contributed to age-related TCR diversity decline in cancer patients.

Rearranged V-D-J TRB sequences were amplified with a mixed TRB-A/B primer pool. TCRdb called the multiplex PCR reads again in MiXCR, with one record for every CDR3 protein. Found here are approximately 4,900 distinct CDR3 sequences, 46% of them singletons; the top ten hold 28%. Peripheral blood genomic DNA, not sorted cells or RNA, was the template. This clonotype appeared a single time. No antigen is known for it. Germline-derived CDR1 and CDR2 are MNHEY and SVGAGI. J gave up 6 bases and V 0 bases, and 12 bases lay outside the gene matches. This CDR3 region has 18 residues. This clonotype was sampled from a human donor in good health. J is TRBJ2-2 and V is TRBV6-5; 8 nucleotides agree with TRBD1. The sample consisted of blood. In DNA form, the CDR3 reads TGTGCCAGCAGTTACTCAATTCAGGGGGCCGCCCGGTCCGGGGAGCTGTTTTTT. Encoded protein: CASSYSIQGAARSGELFF.